This paragraph reports one T cell receptor (beta chain). Per the authors' pipeline: Estimated nucleated cell counts came from reference gene primer amplification. Profiled with immunoSEQ multiplex PCR; TCRdb holds only in-frame clones, not every one. V, J and clone size derive from that table, while D and trimming were established from the DNA sequence. The sample holds approximately 92,000 clones, around 84% seen once. This record comes from a study of blood T cell repertoires in COVID-19. Study-wide context: From T cells, B-cell-depleted T cells, or PBMCs came the material, which was cDNA or gDNA.

The CDR3 runs 15 residues. Trimming removed 0 bases at V and 0 bases at J, with 7 bases between. Germline V gene sequence: CDR1 SGDLS, CDR2 YYNGEE. Input material: peripheral blood. The TCR originated in a woman aged 55 to 70 in a cohort sampled during active or convalescent COVID-19. The chain links TRBV9 to TRBJ1-3, with D uncertain. CDR3 amino acids: CASSVGSDSGNTIYF. The CDR3 coding sequence is TGTGCCAGCAGCGTAGGGAGTGACTCTGGAAACACCATATATTTT. The full variable domain, rest sourced from reference TRBV9 and TRBJ1-3, is DSGVTQTPKHLITATGQRVTLRCSPRSGDLSVYWYQQSLDQGLQFLIQYYNGEERAKGNILERFSAQQFPDLHSELNLSSLELGDSALYFCASSVGSDSGNTIYFGEGSWLTVV.